This T cell receptor (beta chain) was sequenced in a study of OX40 agonist ivuxolimab in advanced cancers. Study background: Patients were given ivuxolimab, an antibody that agonizes OX40 (CD134). Therapy given before enrollment (anti-PD-1, anti-PD-L1 or anti-CTLA-4) was allowed, and around 44% had some.

Generated by immunoSEQ multiplex PCR, the TCRdb table keeps only in-frame clones and is missing some. The repertoire has about 100,000 clones, roughly nine tenths of them found once; the top ten carry 0.31%. Broader study findings: Expanded clones were, on average, more numerous in CD8+ T cells than in CD4+. At 0.1 to 3.0 mg/kg, clonal expansion of CD4+ and CD8+ blood T cells had occurred by week 6.

After removal of 4 bases from V and 2 bases from J, the junction contained 4 bases not matched to a gene. CDR1 MNHEY and CDR2 SVGAGI come from the germline V gene. CDR3 length: 14 amino acids. Note on this clone: Its specificity is not known.

The material sequenced was CD4+ or CD8+ T cells sorted from blood, taken in a trial of the OX40 agonist ivuxolimab. The rearrangement uses TRBV6-5 and TRBJ2-7; 8 positions agree with TRBD2. This TCR was sampled from an adult with an advanced solid tumor such as melanoma, head and neck, liver or kidney cancer. The CDR3 spells CASSSGTRAYEQYF. The DNA of the CDR3 is TGTGCCAGCAGTTCCGGGACTAGGGCCTACGAGCAGTACTTC.